Given below is one T cell receptor (beta chain) in context. Its antigen is currently not known. The junction differs from germline at one of its ends, possibly a read error. Library preparation was by RT-PCR. TCRdb shows the sequencer as NextSeq 550. TCRdb trimmed the raw reads at Q25, called clones with MiXCR and kept productive beta chains. Identical CDR3 proteins give one entry, which carries the most common genes and DNA. The sample has about 40,000 distinct CDR3 sequences on record, about 31% of them singletons. The ten most abundant clones make up around 72% of the sample. The source of the sample is a study of patients and donors after allogeneic stem cell transplantation (dated by TCRdb to the early 2020s). The CDR3 has 15 amino acids, counting the end cysteine and phenylalanine. Only the CDR3 DNA is retained, 45 bases long and in frame from the first base. From the germline V gene, CDR1 is MDHEN and CDR2 is SYDVKM.

The material sequenced was blood, either unsorted or a sorted T cell fraction (not recorded which). The receptor chain draws on TRBV28 and TRBJ1-5, with TRBD1 as a weak D call on 6 bases. The receptor was isolated from a human donor who was either an allogeneic HSCT recipient or a stem cell or donor lymphocyte infusion donor (not recorded which). It is not recorded whose cells these are; they may come from a transplant donor. The CDR3 amino acid sequence is: CASSLRRGNNQPRHF. The nucleotide sequence is TGTGCCAGCAGTTTACGTAGGGGGAACAATCAGCCCCGGCATTTT.